The present TCR beta chain was sequenced within a study of blood T cell repertoires in COVID-19. About the research overall: The samples span acute and convalescent COVID-19 from the United States, Italy and Spain.

The CDR3 loop spans 15 amino acids. The germline CDR1 and CDR2 sequences are SGHNT and YENEEA. The V gene lost 4 bases and the J gene lost 1 base, with 10 bases spanning the gap. The protocol was immunoSEQ multiplex PCR, while the TCRdb copy is restricted to in-frame clones and leaves out a portion. The data show over 350,000 clones, with roughly 88% seen just once and over 1.1% held by the top ten. What was sequenced was peripheral blood. The receptor was derived from a woman aged 30 to 39 with active or convalescent COVID-19. The gene calls are TRBV11-3 and TRBJ2-2, with D perhaps TRBD2 (5 bases). The CDR3 sequence is CASSSGLLNTGELFF. The DNA for the CDR3 is TGTGCCAGCAGCTCCGGACTCCTGAACACCGGGGAGCTGTTTTTT.